This T cell receptor beta chain was recorded in a study of T cell responses to AZD1222 COVID-19 vaccine. Sequencing used immunoSEQ multiplex PCR; TCRdb keeps in-frame clones, though not all of them. The sample yields approximately 150,000 clones, about 90% seen once. Germline V gene sequence: CDR1 SNHLY, CDR2 FYNNEI. The CDR3 contains 13 residues. Between the trimmed V and J ends, which lost 7 bases and 2 bases, there was a span of 6 bases. V usage is TRBV2 and J usage is TRBJ2-6; no firm D call. The TCR sequence derives from an adult who received the AZD1222 COVID-19 vaccine. Sample: peripheral blood, taken 28 days after the second AZD1222 dose. The chain's CDR3 is CASTSAGANVLTF. In DNA, the CDR3 is TGTGCCAGCACTTCCGCTGGGGCCAACGTCCTGACTTTC.